This T cell receptor beta chain was observed in a study of monozygotic twins with inflammatory bowel disease. TCRdb reprocessed the 5' RACE reads and reports one entry per CDR3 protein, with no DNA. This sample contains 350,000 to 550,000 distinct CDR3 sequences. This CDR3 is 14 amino acids long. CDR1 is SGHTA and CDR2 is FQGTGA in the germline V gene. What was sequenced was blood. This clonotype originated in a human donor with ulcerative colitis or Crohn's disease, or a healthy co-twin of an affected twin (not recorded which). V gene TRBV7-3 combines with J gene TRBJ2-2; as DNA is missing, the TRBD2 call by TCRdb cannot be tested. CDR3 amino acids: CASSLGLAAGELFF.